The clone carrying this T cell receptor (beta chain) has only one observation. Antigen specificity is unknown. This entry belongs to a study of cytomegalovirus exposure and HLA in healthy donors. The study's findings and limits: An observed cluster of highly shared sequence variants was recorded as a likely sequencing artifact. Cytomegalovirus association was assigned to about 150 TCR beta chains. Common viral pathogens (according to a later analysis) appeared linked to several of the most significant clusters.

The PCR made use of 60 Vbeta and 13 Jbeta primers. Original data processing: Later analysis identified tens of millions of unique TCR beta chains, about 10 million shared. Clones were sequenced by immunoSEQ multiplex PCR, and TCRdb holds only the in-frame ones, with some missing. V, J and clone size were drawn from that table, and D and trimming were deduced from the DNA. The sample has about 260,000 clones, 70% to 90% seen once. Sequencing used PBMCs. This clonotype was obtained from a middle-aged woman in good health and CMV-seropositive.

CDR3 DNA sequence: TGTGCCAGCTCACCATTTATAGCGGAAAACACCGGGGAGCTGTTTTTT. It is translated as CASSPFIAENTGELFF. The V and J genes are TRBV18 and TRBJ2-2, with TRBD2 as a possible D gene (6 bases). CDR3 length equals 16 residues. Germline V gives CDR1 KGHSH, CDR2 LQKENI. Deletions cut 2 bases from V and 2 bases from J, with 12 bases between.